This T cell receptor (beta chain) originates from a study of cytotoxic CD8 clonotypes in ibrutinib-treated CLL. Targeted sequencing depth ranged from 1 in 200,000 to 1 in 1 million T cells. TCRdb's table, derived via immunoSEQ multiplex PCR, lists solely in-frame clones and lacks some. The sample records 130,000 to 150,000 clones, 75% to 85% being singletons. Germline V CDR1 and CDR2: SGHDT, YYEEEE. The CDR3 covers 15 residues. J was trimmed by 0 bases and V by 8 bases; bases with no gene match: 8. Study observations and caveats: Researchers report that baseline clonality outpaced age-matched healthy donors and tracked circulating CD8+ T-cell counts. Clonality rose at ibrutinib response and fell back toward baseline at progression. With treatment, public clonotypes, which were uncommon, either contracted or remained stable.

This clone was detected only once. Its cognate antigen is unknown. The source was PBMCs, collected after 12 months of ibrutinib treatment. V gene TRBV5-6 combines with J gene TRBJ1-5, with 7 bases aligning to TRBD1. The clonotype comes from a human donor with chronic lymphocytic leukemia. CDR3: CASKTGPYSNQPQHF. CDR3 DNA sequence: TGTGCCAGTAAGACAGGGCCCTATAGCAATCAGCCCCAGCATTTT. The full variable domain, in which reference TRBV5-6 and TRBJ1-5 provide the parts outside the CDR3, is DAGVTQSPTHLIKTRGQQVTLRCSPKSGHDTVSWYQQALGQGPQFIFQYYEEEERQRGNFPDRFSGHQFPNYSSELNVNALLLGDSALYLCASKTGPYSNQPQHFGDGTRLSIL.